This T cell receptor beta chain comes out of a study of shared clonotypes between healthy human individuals. General study findings and limits: Relative to their counterparts shared across all four donors, non-shared clonotypes exhibited diminished generation probabilities. An anticipated effect of sequencing depth on clonotype sharing among donors was recognized. Enrolling few donors narrowed the genetic and exposure-history diversity that was represented. A few donors had around 5% of their naive CD4 clonotypes in common.

The assay was immunoSEQ multiplex PCR, and TCRdb's table has in-frame clones only and misses some. The sample has 650,000 to 750,000 clones, about two thirds seen once. As regards this clone: The antigen is not known.

The origin of this receptor is a young woman in good health. Sequencing used memory CD4+ T cells sorted from blood. Subset here: CD45RA-negative fraction.

CDR3 nucleotide sequence: TGTGCCTGGAGCTTCCTTGGGACAGGAAGAAACTATGGCTACACCTTC. This sequence encodes CAWSFLGTGRNYGYTF. The chain employs TRBV30 and TRBJ1-2; 8 bases align to TRBD1. Germline V gene sequence: CDR1 GTSNPN, CDR2 SVGIG (reference sequence). Losses at the gene ends were 3 bases for V and 2 bases for J; bases not matched to a gene: 11. The CDR3 covers 16 residues.